This paragraph reports one T cell receptor beta chain. Authors' processing steps: Amplified reference gene primers provided the basis for estimating nucleated cell counts. Sequencing was performed with immunoSEQ multiplex PCR; in TCRdb, only in-frame clones are kept and a portion is missing. That table furnishes V, J and clone size, whereas the DNA furnished D and trimming. Of some 400,000 clones listed, around 91% were seen once; the top ten hold 6.5%. These data are taken from a study of blood T cell repertoires in COVID-19. At the level of the study: Whether acute or convalescent, the COVID-19 samples came from the United States, Italy and Spain.

There are 15 residues in the CDR3. Germline V gene sequence: CDR1 SGHAT, CDR2 FQDESV (reference sequence). The V and J ends lost 4 bases and 5 bases respectively, with 14 bases between them. The sample comprised peripheral blood. The source is a man in his late teens or twenties with active or convalescent COVID-19. The rearrangement joins TRBV11-1 to TRBJ2-2; TRBD1 might be the D (6 bases). The CDR3 DNA sequence: TGTGCCAGCAGCTCCCGTACAGGGCGAACCGGGGAGCTGTTTTTT. Translated, it gives CASSSRTGRTGELFF.